This record covers a single TCR beta chain. Its specificity is not known. Time point given: persistent/refractory GD, antithyroid drugs over 5 years with positive TRAb. RNA extracted from PBMCs served as the sequencing template. The data belong to a study of regulatory T cells in long-lasting Graves disease. About the study: Persistent Graves' disease required over 5 years of antithyroid drugs and positive TSH receptor antibodies.

Overall study findings and caveats: TRBV28, TRBJ1-2 and TRBJ2-5 were segments that persistent disease favored. Among the persistent patients, 2,741 public clonotypes were shared, more than the 850 to 1,000 shared among new patients. Persistent Graves' cases showed lower TCR diversity than newly diagnosed cases.

Arm-PCR of CDR3 regions and iRepertoire HTBI primers were used to build TCR beta libraries. Via MiXCR, TCRdb re-called the multiplex PCR reads, giving one row per CDR3 protein. The data contain fewer than 450,000 distinct CDR3 sequences, 23% of them singletons. The CDR3 consists of 15 residues. The J segment lost 6 bases and the V segment lost 5 bases, leaving 6 bases of the junction unmatched. This sample comprised peripheral blood mononuclear cells (PBMCs), obtained when the disease was refractory, from a patient treated with antithyroid drugs. The TCR was taken from a female donor with Graves disease. This chain uses TRBV12-3 or TRBV12-4 with TRBJ2-1, with 11 bases identical to TRBD2. The CDR3 nucleotides read TGTGCCAGCAGTCCACTAGCGGGAGTAGTCAATGAGCAGTTCTTC. Its protein product is CASSPLAGVVNEQFF.